This TCR beta chain was identified in a study of T cell responses to AZD1222 COVID-19 vaccine (dated by TCRdb to the early 2020s). For the wider study: TCR sequencing was performed for 230 to 250 trial participants, of whom about 200 were given two doses of AZD1222 and some 25 were given two doses of MenACWY control vaccine. Trial participants were enrolled into age subgroups of 18-55, 56-69 and 70-plus years, which contained about 160, 30 and 59 TCR-sequenced participants, respectively. Study-wide conclusions, independent of this receptor: Participants were mostly white British and included more females than males, and it was suggested by the authors that clonal diversity may have been underestimated. Reportedly, close to half of the unique spike-specific TCRs recognized epitopes lying outside the regions that are mutated in the B.1.351 and B.1.1.7 variants. In the small 56-69-year group, the increase in depth fell short of significance, most likely because of low power. The vaccine-associated CD4 TCRs covered the entire spike protein, and the dominant responses fell in regions 160-218 and 743-854. Conclusions about previously exposed vaccinees are limited because only 5 or 6 AZD1222 recipients were SARS-CoV-2 seropositive at baseline. Because no samples from the day 14 peak response were available, repertoires could be characterized only after the peak T cell response. Spike-specific TCR breadth and depth rose significantly after two AZD1222 doses compared with day 0 and with MenACWY recipients.

Taken with the paper, the label for time point translates to: about 28 days (+/-7) after the second vaccine dose. The treatment or condition label on this specimen signifies: meningococcal conjugate vaccine given as trial control. The vaccinee samples were drawn from two UK trials, COV001 and COV002, one of which was a single-blind randomized controlled phase 2/3 trial testing AZD1222 (ChAdOx1 nCoV-19) in healthy adults. Trial participant PBMC samples were collected at day 0 and day 28 after the second dose for TCRbeta chain sequencing. Notes on this clone: What this receptor recognizes is not known. No quality values exist for individual bases; no much larger clone is one base distant.

According to the germline V gene, CDR1 reads SGHDN and CDR2 reads FVKESK. The CDR3 has 17 amino acids, counting the end cysteine and phenylalanine. Only the CDR3 DNA stays, 51 bases, in frame from base 1. V loses 1 base of germline sequence and J loses 4 bases, and the interval between the two ends is 20 bases. The CDR3 regions of human TCRbeta chains were analyzed by immunosequencing. The paper's processing steps were these. Repertoire TCRs were matched against a reference library of SARS-CoV-2-specific TCRs generated with the MIRA antigen-specificity platform. Breadth was defined as the fraction of unique TCRs that were SARS-CoV-2-associated. Depth was defined as the fraction of total T cells that were SARS-CoV-2-associated. Each spike-specific TCR was assigned to its reactive spike region and to a CD4 or CD8 class using the MIRA data. Log10-transformed breadth and depth values were compared by one-way ANOVA with Sidak's multiple comparisons tests. TCRdb provides this immuneACCESS table in a form limited to in-frame rearrangements. Some clones are lacking; in checked studies, under half of them reflect an unresolved V gene, and why the rest are absent is not known. V, J and clone size reflect that table, while D and trimming were determined from the DNA. The table for this sample lists 100,000 to 150,000 clones; 70% to 90% of them were counted only once. 7.9% of the sample is taken by the ten largest.

The rearranged chain carries TRBV14 and TRBJ2-7; TRBD1 is a possible D gene, resting on 5 matching bases. The TCR comes from an adult who received the MenACWY meningococcal vaccine as a control. The sequencing here drew on peripheral blood, taken 28 days after the second dose of the MenACWY control vaccine. The CDR3 reads as follows: CASSQGQGSPSFYEQYF. The DNA sequence follows: TGTGCCAGCAGCCAAGGGCAGGGTAGCCCCAGTTTTTACGAGCAGTACTTC.